The 5 T cell receptor beta chains below all came from one sample that was sequenced in a study of STAT5B mutations in CD4+ large granular lymphocyte leukemia. Assay used: immunoSEQ multiplex PCR; TCRdb lists only in-frame clones, some missing. Here the sample spans about 40,000 clones, roughly 79% being singletons. The sequenced material came from CD4+ T cells from blood buffy coats. These receptors originate from a human donor in good health.

The chain recombines TRBV30 with TRBJ2-1, with 7 bases identical to TRBD2. Germline V CDR1 and CDR2: GTSNPN, SVGIG (reference sequence). With V trimmed by 6 bases and J by 15 bases, 11 bases remained unmatched. The CDR3 runs 11 residues. The CDR3 spells CACAFGTTRFF. The CDR3 DNA reads TGTGCCTGTGCATTTGGGACTACCCGGTTCTTC.

The chain is built from TRBV6-5 and TRBJ2-5, with 11 bases lining up with TRBD1. Unmatched junction bases numbered 6, after V lost 4 bases and J lost 5 bases. The CDR3 loop spans 15 amino acids. Germline V lookup: CDR1 MNHEY, CDR2 SVGAGI. The chain's CDR3 is CASSSPGQGAETQYF. DNA of the CDR3: TGTGCCAGCAGTTCCCCAGGACAGGGGGCGGAGACCCAGTACTTC.

V gene TRBV7-2 combines with J gene TRBJ2-3; no clear D gene. In germline, CDR1 is SGHTA, CDR2 FQGNSA. The length of the CDR3 is 13 residues. V lost 5 bases and J 3 bases, leaving 9 bases between the germline ends. The chain's CDR3 is CASSNQWTDTQYF. In nucleotides, the CDR3 is TGTGCCAGCAGCAATCAGTGGACAGATACGCAGTATTTT.

This clone was detected only once. The chain links TRBV19 to TRBJ2-2; D unresolved. CDR1 is LNHDA, CDR2 SQIVND, per germline (reference sequence). The V and J ends lost 4 bases and 4 bases respectively, with 7 bases between them. The CDR3 has 13 amino acids. CDR3 DNA sequence: TGTGCCAGTAGTACTCCAGCCACCGGGGAGCTGTTTTTT. As protein: CASSTPATGELFF.

The V and J genes are TRBV19 and TRBJ2-1; maybe TRBD1 (7 bases). The germline V gene has CDR1 LNHDA and CDR2 SQIVND (reference sequence). The CDR3 totals 15 residues. Trimming pared 3 bases from V and 10 bases from J, leaving 19 bases between. CDR3 amino acids: CASSIQGGRGGEQFF. The DNA for the CDR3 is TGTGCCAGTAGTATTCAGGGGGGCCGGGGAGGAGAGCAGTTCTTC.